The sequence of this TCR beta chain was determined in a study of regulatory T cells in long-lasting Graves disease. Overall study results and limits: Persistent cases favored TRBV28, TRBJ1-2 and TRBJ2-5.

In regard to this clonotype: Its antigen remains unidentified.

The sample's time point: newly diagnosed GD, antithyroid drugs for less than 3 months. Researchers made the TCR library from RNA that was extracted from PBMCs. Germline V gene lookup returns CDR1 SGHAT and CDR2 FQNNGV. V was pared by 7 bases and J by 7 bases, with 16 bases between. CDR3 length: 13 amino acids. The authors built TCR beta libraries using iRepertoire HTBI primers and Arm-PCR of CDR3 regions. Via MiXCR, TCRdb re-called the multiplex PCR reads, giving one row per CDR3 protein. The sample contains 500,000 or so distinct CDR3 sequences, roughly 16% of which appear only once. The same data also contributed to another study, on T cells in Graves' hyperthyroidism and ophthalmopathy.

The material sequenced was peripheral blood mononuclear cells (PBMCs), taken at new diagnosis, from a patient treated with antithyroid drugs. This TCR came from a woman aged 40-60 years with Graves disease. The chain joins TRBV11-2 to TRBJ1-2; possible D gene TRBD1, 5 bases. The CDR3 DNA reads TGTGCCAGCATCCGGTCGGGGGGAGGTGGCTACACCTTC. Its protein is CASIRSGGGGYTF.